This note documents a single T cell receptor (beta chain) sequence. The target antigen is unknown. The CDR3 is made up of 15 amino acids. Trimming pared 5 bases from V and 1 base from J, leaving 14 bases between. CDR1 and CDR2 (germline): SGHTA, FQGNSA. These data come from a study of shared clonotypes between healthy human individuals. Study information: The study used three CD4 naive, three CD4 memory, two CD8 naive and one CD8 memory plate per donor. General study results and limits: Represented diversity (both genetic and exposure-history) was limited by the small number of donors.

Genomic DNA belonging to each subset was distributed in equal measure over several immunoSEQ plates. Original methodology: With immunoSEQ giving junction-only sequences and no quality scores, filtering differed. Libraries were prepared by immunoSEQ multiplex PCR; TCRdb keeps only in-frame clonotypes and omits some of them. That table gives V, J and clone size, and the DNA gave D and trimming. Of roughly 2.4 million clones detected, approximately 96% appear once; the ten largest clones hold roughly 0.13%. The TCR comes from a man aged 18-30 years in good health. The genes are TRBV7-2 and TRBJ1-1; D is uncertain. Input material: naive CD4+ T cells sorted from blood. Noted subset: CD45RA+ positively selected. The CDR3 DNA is TGTGCCAGCAGCCAAAGGTTCGCGGCGAACACTGAAGCTTTCTTT. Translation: CASSQRFAANTEAFF.